This T cell receptor beta chain stems from a study of Ad26.COV2.S vaccination and SARS-CoV-2 variants. Study overall: Donor participated within the Ad26.COV2.S arm of the COV1001 trial. Doses of Ad26.COV2.S were injected into muscle once or twice, 56 days apart. General study results and limits: Analyses of TCR breadth and depth may have underestimated total T cell responses.

With regard to this clone: What it recognizes is unknown.

Regarding treatment: some 20 received Ad26.COV2.S at low or high dose, single or two shots; five or six received placebo; per-sample allocation not given. Day 63 after the first vaccine or placebo injection was the time point for sampling. The germline CDR1 and CDR2 sequences are MDHEN and SYDVKM. V gave up 3 bases and J gave up 7 bases; unmatched junction bases: 7. CDR3 length: 16 residues. Method: immunoSEQ multiplex PCR; TCRdb's copy keeps in-frame clones and lacks some. The table lists 360,000 or so clones, around nine tenths of them singletons. The input for sequencing was peripheral blood, taken in a trial of Ad26.COV2.S vaccine versus placebo. The clonotype was recovered from a person between 18 and 65 years old who received the Ad26.COV2.S COVID-19 vaccine or a placebo. V is TRBV28 and J is TRBJ2-4; 12 bases match TRBD1. CDR3 coding DNA: TGTGCCAGCAGTTTTCCGGGACAGGGGGCAGGGAACATTCAGTACTTC. This gives the protein CASSFPGQGAGNIQYF.